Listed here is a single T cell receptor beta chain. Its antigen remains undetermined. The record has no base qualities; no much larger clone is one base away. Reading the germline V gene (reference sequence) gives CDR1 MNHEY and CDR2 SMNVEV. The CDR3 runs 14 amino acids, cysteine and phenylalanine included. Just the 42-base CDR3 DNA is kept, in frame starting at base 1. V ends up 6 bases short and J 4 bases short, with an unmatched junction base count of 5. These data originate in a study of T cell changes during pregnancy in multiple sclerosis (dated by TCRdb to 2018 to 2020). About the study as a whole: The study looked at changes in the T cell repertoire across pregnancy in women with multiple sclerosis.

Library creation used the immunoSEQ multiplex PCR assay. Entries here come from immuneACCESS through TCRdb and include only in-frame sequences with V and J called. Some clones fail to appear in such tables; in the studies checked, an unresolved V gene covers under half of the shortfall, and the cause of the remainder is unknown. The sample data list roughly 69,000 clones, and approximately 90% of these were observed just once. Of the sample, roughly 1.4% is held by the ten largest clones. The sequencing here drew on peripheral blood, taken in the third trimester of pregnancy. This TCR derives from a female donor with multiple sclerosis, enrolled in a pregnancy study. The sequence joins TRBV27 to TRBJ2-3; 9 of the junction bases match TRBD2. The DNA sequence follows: TGTGCCAGCAGCCGCGGGGGGGCGGCAGATACGCAGTATTTT. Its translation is CASSRGGAADTQYF.